The clone carrying this T cell receptor beta chain was detected many times. Deletions cut 4 bases from V and 0 bases from J, with 12 bases between. Germline assignment: CDR1 SGHRS and CDR2 YFSETQ. The CDR3 is 15 amino acids. It was with unique molecular identifiers that the TCRbeta library was prepared. MiXCR, applied by TCRdb to the PCR reads, yields one record per CDR3 protein. The repertoire holds over 300,000 distinct CDR3 sequences, with 10% as singletons. These data originate in a study of T-cell reconstitution after alpha-beta-depleted transplantation in children. The sequencing used PBMCs from the stem cell graft donor, collected from the stem cell graft. This clonotype was sampled from a human donor who donated a stem cell graft to a child with acute lymphoblastic leukemia. The chain uses TRBV5-1 and TRBJ2-3; D is unresolved. This CDR3 reads CASSAEAMSTDTQYF. In nucleotides, the CDR3 is TGCGCCAGCAGCGCAGAGGCGATGAGCACAGATACGCAGTATTTT.